This T cell receptor beta chain was profiled in a study of cytomegalovirus exposure and HLA in healthy donors (dated by TCRdb to 2016 to 2017). Background for the entire study: An earlier analysis of 587 of the donors reported around 280 Gb of sequence data and about 120 million unique TCR beta sequences obtained from some 200 million T cells. All discovery cohort repertoires had been generated on a single sequencing platform. A later genetic analysis used genome-wide SNP genotypes for about 55% of the 666 donors, treating that subset as a discovery cohort. The study combined high-throughput TCR immunosequencing, statistical association of individual TCRs with disease status, and machine learning to predict cytomegalovirus infection status. The study aimed to test whether cataloging public T cell receptors could reveal signatures of past pathogen exposure. The number of donors typed differed by locus, with about 629-640 for A, B, C, DRB1 and DQB1, 522 for DQA1, approximately 570 for DPA1, and over 400 for DPB1. Approximately 310 gigabases of sequencing data and roughly 90 million unique TCR sequences were included in an early release covering about 620 HLA-typed donors. Donor age, sex, ethnicity and CMV serostatus were compiled alongside the repertoire data. HLA typing included class I and class II loci at four-digit resolution. A later analysis re-analyzed previously published TCR beta repertoires from 660 or so donors and added high-resolution HLA genotyping to study TCR occurrence patterns. An earlier analysis of fewer than 700 of the donors applied high-throughput TCR beta sequencing to assess whether each TCR beta V gene segment acted as functional or pseudogenic. Rather than drawing on any new phenotypic data, the later analysis identified candidate immune exposures from TCR beta sequences and the way those sequences occurred across donors. In addition to the first cohort of 650 to 750 subjects, a separate validation cohort of 100 to 150 different subjects was used. The T cell repertoires of 666 subjects were profiled by immunosequencing and related to cytomegalovirus serostatus. On average, 235,054 unique TCR beta nucleotide sequences were sequenced per donor among several hundred genotyped donors of the cohort, with around 19% of those sequences being non-productive. Among the approximately 420 genotyped donors, 75% to 90% belonged to the genetic ancestry cluster associated with self-reported Caucasian donors. Four to six DR-DQ haplotypes were handled as single units for association and clustering because linkage in the cohort was strong.

The library was produced with the immunoSEQ multiplex PCR assay. For the multiplex PCR, a mixture combining 60 forward primers for TCR Vbeta segments and 13 reverse primers for TCR Jbeta segments was used. Amplification of the CDR3 region of rearranged TCR beta genes was performed with a multiplex PCR assay on genomic DNA. Amplified TCR beta libraries were sequenced as 87-base-pair reads on the Illumina HiSeq System. In the authors' own workflow: In a later analysis, tens of millions of unique TCR beta chains were counted across the 650 to 750 repertoires, and roughly 11 million of these chains were shared by at least two donors. A nearest-neighbor algorithm error-corrected the raw reads and collapsed the reads into unique sequences, merging closely related sequences to remove PCR and sequencing errors. Alignment of CDR3 sequences to IMGT reference sequences was used to assign V, D and J gene segments. For a sequence to be retained, a match of at least six nucleotides was required to both a V gene segment and a J gene segment. A rearrangement counted as productive if the CDR3 had no stop codons and remained in frame with V and J, and every other rearrangement counted as non-productive. CDR3 was defined by IMGT convention, running from the second conserved V-encoded cysteine to the conserved J-encoded phenylalanine. Sequences without an unambiguous match to a single V gene segment were excluded from the earlier analysis of several hundred of the donors. In an earlier analysis of approximately 560 of the donors, a V segment was called functional when productive rearrangements were above 56.7%, and segregating when the standard deviation between donors exceeded 5%. To diagnose cytomegalovirus status from the catalog of TCR beta chain sequences, a statistical classification framework was built. A later analysis assigned V and J genes by comparing TCR nucleotide sequences with IMGT/GENE-DB human TR gene sequences. The TCRdist pipeline was used in a later analysis to assign CDR3 sequences and most-parsimonious VDJ recombination scenarios. In a later analysis, each TCR beta chain was defined by its CDR3 amino acid sequence together with its V-gene family, and reads without a unique V-gene family were excluded. In a later analysis, around 600 highly shared, low-generation-probability nucleotide sequences were removed to address suspected cross-contamination and a sequencing artifact. For each public chain, a later analysis derived a clonal expansion index from normalized ranks of inferred template counts within each repertoire. Generation probabilities in a later analysis came from a VDJ recombination model fitted to out-of-frame rearrangements, and those results were checked against IGoR. In a later analysis, TCR-TCR, TCR-HLA and TCR-CMV co-occurrence was scored with hypergeometric tests, and a repertoire-size bias correction was applied to TCR pairs. In a later analysis, false discovery rates were estimated by permuting HLA or CMV assignments 20 times. In a later analysis, co-occurring TCRs were grouped using DBSCAN, and TCRdist sequence similarity was added for clustering within HLA-allele-positive subsets. Repertoires with fewer than 30,000 or more than 120,000 public chains, plus five repertoires with anomalous nucleotide sharing, were excluded from co-occurrence clustering. The clones in this table, taken by TCRdb from immuneACCESS, are in-frame only. Not every clone is retained; where verified, under half of the shortfall comes from an unresolved V gene, and the cause of the rest is unknown. V and J calls and clone size are those listed in that table; D and trimming were worked out from the DNA. Counted in this sample were about 130,000 clones; 65% to 75% of them appeared once. In total, the top ten clones hold 6.5% to 8% of the sample.

Overall study results and their limits: When HLA alleles, especially DR and DQ, strongly co-occurred, attributing TCR associations to individual alleles was difficult. A further reported finding was that TCR beta sequences accurately predicted the HLA-A and HLA-B alleles for most subjects in the first cohort. A later analysis found that most CMV-associated TCR beta chains appeared HLA-restricted, with HLA associations seemingly driven largely by CMV exposure. In a later analysis, 16,951 TCR beta sequences were associated with specific HLA alleles at a false discovery rate of 0.05. Most TCR sequences were observed very rarely across donors, whereas some public TCRs were present in many individuals. Because HLA typing was missing for some donors at each locus, association tests included only the typed subset. An association between a missense DCLRE1C variant and V-gene and J-gene trimming of TCR beta chains was found in a later genetic analysis and replicated in an independent cohort. In a later analysis, TCR association rates were found to vary across HLA loci, with the most associated TCRs seen for DRB1 alleles and the fewest for HLA-C alleles. Only TCR beta chains were sequenced in this cohort, and the absence of alpha or paired-chain data limited detectable features. About 15 rarely observed V segments, including chromosome 9 orphons, were excluded from the earlier analysis of a few hundred of the donors because counts were too low. An earlier analysis of approximately 600 of the donors showed that most TCR beta V segments appeared in productive rearrangements either about 87% or about 30% of the time, which broadly matched IMGT annotations. The only immune exposure information available for the cohort was CMV serostatus. Presence/absence analyses assumed roughly uniform sequencing depth across donors, an assumption that may not hold. A later genetic analysis reported fewer N-insertions in productive TCRs among donors in an Asian-associated ancestry cluster than the roughly 700-donor mean. Correlated functional status among segregating V segments might be attributable to linkage disequilibrium, but an unknown experimental factor could not be ruled out. The sequencing pipeline was judged likely to have produced a cluster of highly shared sequence variants as a technical artifact. In a later analysis, HLA-associated TCR beta chains were found to be more clonally expanded and to have lower generation probabilities than equally common non-associated chains. Cytomegalovirus status was reported to be diagnosed by the classifier with high specificity and sensitivity in both the original and validation cohorts. In vitro tests confirmed that a few of the cytomegalovirus-associated TCR beta chains recognize cytomegalovirus antigens. The study listed approximately 150 TCR beta chains as associated with cytomegalovirus. The authors suggested that the approach could potentially be extended to other disease states and immunological phenotypes. In a later analysis, several top co-occurrence clusters were reported to appear linked to parvovirus B19, influenza, CMV and Epstein-Barr virus.

About this clone: The antigen this receptor binds is unknown. It has no much larger one-base neighbor in the sample; base qualities were not kept.

The cohort was made up of roughly 670 healthy bone marrow donors. At the time of sampling, all cohort members were nominally healthy, though unrecorded immune exposures were likely present. The donor tested CMV seropositive and was one of the 289 seropositive cohort members. Each donor provided a peripheral blood sample, and peripheral blood mononuclear cells were used for TCR beta sequencing. Genomic DNA was extracted from the blood cell samples with the Qiagen DNeasy Blood Extraction Kit. The sample comprised PBMCs. The TCR was taken from a middle-aged man in good health and CMV-seropositive.

The DNA reads as follows: TGTGCCAGCAGCTTTGGAGTTAACTATGGCTACACCTTC. Its protein reads: CASSFGVNYGYTF. The rearrangement joined TRBV5-4 to TRBJ1-2; the D gene remains uncertain. A distance of 6 bases separates the germline ends of V and J, which lose 2 bases and 1 base respectively. For CDR1 and CDR2, the germline V gene (reference sequence) lists SGHNT and YYREEE. The CDR3, cysteine through phenylalanine, is 13 amino acids long. The kept DNA is CDR3 alone, 39 bases in frame from the first base.